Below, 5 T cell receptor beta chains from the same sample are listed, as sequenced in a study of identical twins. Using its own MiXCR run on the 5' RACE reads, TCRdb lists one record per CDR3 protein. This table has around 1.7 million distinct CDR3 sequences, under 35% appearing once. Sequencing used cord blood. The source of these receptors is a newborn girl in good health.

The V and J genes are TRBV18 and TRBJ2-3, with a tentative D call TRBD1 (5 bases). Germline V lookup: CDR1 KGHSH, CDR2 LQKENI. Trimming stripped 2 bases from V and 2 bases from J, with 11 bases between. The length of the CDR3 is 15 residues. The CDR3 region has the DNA TGTGCCAGCTCACCAGGAGACAGAAACACAGATACGCAGTATTTT. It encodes CASSPGDRNTDTQYF.

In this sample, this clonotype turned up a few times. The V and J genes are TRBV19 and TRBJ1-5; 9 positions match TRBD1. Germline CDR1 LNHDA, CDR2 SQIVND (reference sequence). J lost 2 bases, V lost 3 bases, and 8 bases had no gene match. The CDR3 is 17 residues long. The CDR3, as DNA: TGTGCCAGTAGTATTCTGGACAGGGGAGGAGGCAATCAGCCCCAGCATTTT. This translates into CASSILDRGGGNQPQHF.

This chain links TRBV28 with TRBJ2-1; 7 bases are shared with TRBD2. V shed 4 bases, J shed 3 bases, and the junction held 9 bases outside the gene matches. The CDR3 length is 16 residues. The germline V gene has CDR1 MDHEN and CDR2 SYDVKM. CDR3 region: CASSSLPAGNYNEQFF. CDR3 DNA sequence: TGTGCCAGCAGTTCGCTTCCAGCGGGGAACTACAATGAGCAGTTCTTC.

The CDR3 DNA reads as TGTGCCAGCAGCCCCACCGACAGGAACACTGAAGCTTTCTTT. It encodes CASSPTDRNTEAFF. The genes are TRBV13 and TRBJ1-1; TRBD1 is a possible D gene (5 bases). The V gene lost 5 bases and the J gene lost 1 base, with 11 bases spanning the gap. CDR1 and CDR2 from the germline V gene are PRHDT and FYEKMQ (reference sequence). This CDR3 is built from 14 residues.

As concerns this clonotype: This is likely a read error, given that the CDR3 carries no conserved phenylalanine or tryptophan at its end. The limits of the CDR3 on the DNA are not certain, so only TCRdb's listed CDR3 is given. The CDR3 loop is CASSFPTGGLLRAVL. The genes are TRBV6-5 and TRBJ2-7. Germline CDR1 is MNHEY and CDR2 is SVGAGI. 15 amino acids form the CDR3, both terminal residues included.